This is a list of T cell receptor beta chains from one sample in a study of T-cell reconstitution after alpha-beta-depleted transplantation in children. Using its own MiXCR run on the PCR reads, TCRdb lists one record per CDR3 protein. The sample lists 300,000 or so distinct CDR3 sequences, more than 9% occurring once. Sequenced here: PBMCs from the stem cell graft donor, sampled from the stem cell graft. Every receptor here comes from a human donor who donated a stem cell graft to a child with SCID. CDR3s include the opening cysteine and the closing phenylalanine or tryptophan. Each record gives: J gene, clone size, D gene, V gene, CDR3 DNA, CDR3 protein. D genes are given only for firm matches. A clone size is listed for some rows: how often the clone was seen (once, few, many), or a class if it is expanded.

J gene: TRBJ1-4; clone size: NA; D gene: TRBD1; V gene: TRBV4-1; CDR3 DNA: TGCGCCAGCAGCCAAGATGACAGGGGGTTACTGTTTTTT; CDR3 protein: CASSQDDRGLLFF
J gene: TRBJ1-4; clone size: NA; D gene: NA; V gene: TRBV5-1; CDR3 DNA: TGCGCCAGCAGCTTGGACGGGGATACGGGAAAACTGTTTTTT; CDR3 protein: CASSLDGDTGKLFF
J gene: TRBJ1-6; clone size: few; D gene: NA; V gene: TRBV2; CDR3 DNA: TGTGCCAGCGCCCTTGAAAGAAATAATTCACCCCTCCACTTT; CDR3 protein: CASALERNNSPLHF
J gene: TRBJ2-7; clone size: few; D gene: NA; V gene: TRBV7-6; CDR3 DNA: TGTGCCAGCAGCTTAGTCAGTGGAGGGGCCTACGAGCAGTACTTC; CDR3 protein: CASSLVSGGAYEQYF
J gene: TRBJ2-5; clone size: few; D gene: NA; V gene: TRBV19; CDR3 DNA: TGTGCCAGTAGGATGAGGACAGACCTCCAAGAGACCCAGTACTTC; CDR3 protein: CASRMRTDLQETQYF
J gene: TRBJ2-1; clone size: few; D gene: NA; V gene: TRBV7-3; CDR3 DNA: TGTGCCAGCAGCTTAAAGGCAGGGAGAAGCTCCTACAATGAGCAGTTCTTC; CDR3 protein: CASSLKAGRSSYNEQFF
J gene: TRBJ2-5; clone size: NA; D gene: NA; V gene: TRBV12-3/TRBV12-4; CDR3 DNA: TGTGCCAGCAGTGCCAGAGTGTTAACTAGTGGGCGAGAGACCCAGTACTTC; CDR3 protein: CASSARVLTSGRETQYF
J gene: TRBJ2-2; clone size: many; D gene: TRBD2; V gene: TRBV3-1; CDR3 DNA: TGTGCCAGCAGCCACCGAAGGGAGCGGGACGGGGAGCTGTTTTTT; CDR3 protein: CASSHRRERDGELFF
J gene: TRBJ2-7; clone size: few; D gene: TRBD1; V gene: TRBV5-1; CDR3 DNA: TGCGCCAGCAGCAAAGGGACAGGGGGGTCCTACGAGCAGTACTTC; CDR3 protein: CASSKGTGGSYEQYF
J gene: TRBJ1-2; clone size: many; D gene: NA; V gene: TRBV27; CDR3 DNA: TGTGCCAGCAGTTTCTCCAAGAGAGCTAACTATGGCTACACCTTC; CDR3 protein: CASSFSKRANYGYTF
J gene: TRBJ1-4; clone size: NA; D gene: TRBD1; V gene: TRBV18; CDR3 DNA: TGTGCCAGCTCACCATCCACAGGGGGAAATGAAAAACTGTTTTTT; CDR3 protein: CASSPSTGGNEKLFF
J gene: TRBJ1-1; clone size: NA; D gene: TRBD1; V gene: TRBV9; CDR3 DNA: TGTGCCAGCAGCGTAGTAGCCGGGGGGTGGACAGGGAACACTGAAGCTTTCTTT; CDR3 protein: CASSVVAGGWTGNTEAFF
J gene: TRBJ2-1; clone size: few; D gene: NA; V gene: TRBV20-1; CDR3 DNA: TGCAGTGCTAAGGCGAAACACAATGAGCAGTTCTTC; CDR3 protein: CSAKAKHNEQFF
J gene: TRBJ2-3; clone size: many; D gene: TRBD2; V gene: TRBV7-8; CDR3 DNA: TGTGCCAGCAGCCTGGGACTAGCGGGGATCGGGGATACGCAGTATTTT; CDR3 protein: CASSLGLAGIGDTQYF
J gene: TRBJ2-1; clone size: NA; D gene: TRBD1; V gene: TRBV10-3; CDR3 DNA: TGTGCCATCAGACTCCGGACAGGGGCCTACAATGAGCAGTTCTTC; CDR3 protein: CAIRLRTGAYNEQFF
J gene: TRBJ2-7; clone size: NA; D gene: NA; V gene: TRBV2; CDR3 DNA: TGTGCCAGCAGTGTAGATGGGGACGCAGCCTACGAGCAGTACTTC; CDR3 protein: CASSVDGDAAYEQYF
J gene: TRBJ1-5; clone size: many; D gene: NA; V gene: TRBV20-1; CDR3 DNA: TGCAGTGCTAGAGATGCCCTCGAGGCCGGTAACAATCAGCCCCAGCATTTT; CDR3 protein: CSARDALEAGNNQPQHF
J gene: TRBJ2-5; clone size: few; D gene: TRBD1; V gene: TRBV12-3/TRBV12-4; CDR3 DNA: TGTGCCAGCAGTTTTAACACAGGGGGCGCGGAGACCCAGTACTTC; CDR3 protein: CASSFNTGGAETQYF
J gene: TRBJ2-6; clone size: many; D gene: NA; V gene: TRBV5-1; CDR3 DNA: TGCGCCAGCAGCTTTAACTCTGGGGCCAACGTCCTGACTTTC; CDR3 protein: CASSFNSGANVLTF
J gene: TRBJ2-7; clone size: NA; D gene: NA; V gene: TRBV12-3/TRBV12-4; CDR3 DNA: TGTGCCAGCAGAACTACCGACAGTGAGCAGTGCTTC; CDR3 protein: CASRTTDSEQCF